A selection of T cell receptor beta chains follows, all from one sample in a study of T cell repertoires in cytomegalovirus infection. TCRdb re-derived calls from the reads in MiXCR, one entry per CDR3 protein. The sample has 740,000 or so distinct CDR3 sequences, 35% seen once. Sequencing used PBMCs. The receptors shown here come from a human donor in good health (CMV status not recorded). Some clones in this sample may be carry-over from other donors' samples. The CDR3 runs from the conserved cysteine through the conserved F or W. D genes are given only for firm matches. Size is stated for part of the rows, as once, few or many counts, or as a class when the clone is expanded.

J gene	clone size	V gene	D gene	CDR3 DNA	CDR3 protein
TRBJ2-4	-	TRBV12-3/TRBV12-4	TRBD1	TGTGCCAGCAGGCATACAGGGGAATCCAAAAACATTCAGTACTTC	CASRHTGESKNIQYF
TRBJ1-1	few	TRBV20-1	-	TGCAGTGCTAGAGTTTCGGGGTCAGCCACTGAAGCTTTCTTT	CSARVSGSATEAFF
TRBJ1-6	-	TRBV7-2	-	TGTGCCAGCACCCTTGACGGTAGGATTAATTCACCCCTCCACTTT	CASTLDGRINSPLHF
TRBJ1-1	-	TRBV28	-	TGTGCCAGCAGTTTATCGAGAAGGGGGAGAACTGAAGCTTTCTTT	CASSLSRRGRTEAFF
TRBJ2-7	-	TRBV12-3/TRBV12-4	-	TGTGCCAGCACCTGGACCTCGGACTACAGGGCTCGTCTGGACGAGCAGTACTTC	CASTWTSDYRARLDEQYF
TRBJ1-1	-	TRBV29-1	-	TGCAGCGGCCTGAGGGGACAGAACACTGAAGCTTTCTTT	CSGLRGQNTEAFF
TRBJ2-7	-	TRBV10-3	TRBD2	TGTGCCATCAGTGAAGCGGTAGCGGGAGTACACGAGCAGTACTTC	CAISEAVAGVHEQYF
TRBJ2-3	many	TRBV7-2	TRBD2	TGTGCCAGCAGCGGACTAGCGGGAGATACGCAGTATTTT	CASSGLAGDTQYF
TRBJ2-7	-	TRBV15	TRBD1	TGTGCCACCAGCAGGGAAGGACAGGGGTACGAGCAGTACTTC	CATSREGQGYEQYF
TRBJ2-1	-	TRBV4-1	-	TGCGCCAGCAGTCCATTGGGCCGGCAGGGCGATTATGAGCAGTTCTTC	CASSPLGRQGDYEQFF
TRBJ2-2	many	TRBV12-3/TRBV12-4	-	TGTGCCAGCAGTTTAGCGCGGGGAACGAACACCGGGGAGCTGTTTTTT	CASSLARGTNTGELFF
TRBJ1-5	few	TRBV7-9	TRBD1	TGTGCCAGCAGCTTAGCGGGGGACAGCACCCAGCATTTT	CASSLAGDSTQHF
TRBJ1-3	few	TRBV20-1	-	TGCAGTGCCCACCATTACTCTGGAAACACCATATATTTT	CSAHHYSGNTIYF
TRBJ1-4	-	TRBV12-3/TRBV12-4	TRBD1	TGTGCCAGCAGTTTTGGGGGGACAGGCGTCGCGGGTAATGAAAAACTGTTTTTT	CASSFGGTGVAGNEKLFF
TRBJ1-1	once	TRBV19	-	TGTGCCAGTACCCGAACAGGGTCCAGGATGAACACTGAAGCTTTCTTT	CASTRTGSRMNTEAFF
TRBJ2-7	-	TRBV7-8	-	TGTGCCAGCAGGGGCCAGTACTACGAGCGGTACTTC	CASRGQYYERYF
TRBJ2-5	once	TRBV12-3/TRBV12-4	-	TGTGCCAGCAGTCGCCAACAGGGTACCAAGAGGGCCCAGTACTTC	CASSRQQGTKRAQYF
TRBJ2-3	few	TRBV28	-	TGTGCCAGCAGTTTAGGAGGGATAAATACGCAGTATTTT	CASSLGGINTQYF
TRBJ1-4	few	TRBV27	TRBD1	TGTGCCAGCAGAAGAACAGGGGGCGCGACTAATGAAAAACTGTTTTTT	CASRRTGGATNEKLFF
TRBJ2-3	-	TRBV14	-	TGTGCCAGCAGCCAAGGTCGGCCGTTTAGAGATACGCAGTATTTT	CASSQGRPFRDTQYF
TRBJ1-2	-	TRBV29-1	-	TGCAGCGTCCCGGCGTTCCTTAACTATGGCTACACCTTC	CSVPAFLNYGYTF
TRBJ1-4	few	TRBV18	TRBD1	TGTGCCAGCTCACCCGGGACAGGGCACGAAAAACTGTTTTTT	CASSPGTGHEKLFF
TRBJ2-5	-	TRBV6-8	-	TGTGCCACCCAGGGAAGGGGGACCCAGTACTTC	CATQGRGTQYF
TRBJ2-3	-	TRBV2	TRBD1	TGTGCCAGTACCCTCGAAGGGGGCGGCACAGATACGCAGTATTTT	CASTLEGGGTDTQYF
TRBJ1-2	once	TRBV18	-	TGTGCCAGCTCACCATCCCAGGGGAAGCTGCCTGGCTACACCTTC	CASSPSQGKLPGYTF
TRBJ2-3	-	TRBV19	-	TGTGCCAGTAGTATTATTCCGCCAGATACGCAGTATTTT	CASSIIPPDTQYF
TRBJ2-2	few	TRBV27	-	TGTGCCAGCAGTTCCCCCACATTTTCGGACTCAAACACCGGGGAGCTGTTTTTT	CASSSPTFSDSNTGELFF